Below, 2 T cell receptor beta chains from the same sample are listed, as sequenced in a study of pediatric ulcerative colitis. The repertoire was sequenced with immunoSEQ multiplex PCR; TCRdb's copy has only in-frame clones and lacks some. Of 37,000 or so clones in the sample, around 78% were seen once. Sequencing input: blood. All receptors derive from a girl aged 10 to 17 with moderate ulcerative colitis.

This chain uses TRBV12-5 with TRBJ2-2; TRBD2 aligns across 14 bases. CDR3 size: 15 residues. The germline V gene encodes CDR1 LGHNT and CDR2 FRNRAP. Losses at the gene ends were 4 bases for V and 8 bases for J; bases not matched to a gene: 3. This CDR3 is CASGSGLAGGGELFF. For the CDR3, the DNA is TGTGCTAGTGGTTCTGGACTAGCGGGAGGAGGGGAGCTGTTTTTT.

The V call is TRBV18, the J call TRBJ1-1; D may be TRBD1 (5 bases). Germline V gene lookup returns CDR1 KGHSH and CDR2 LQKENI. Trimming cost V 7 bases and J 3 bases, with 12 bases left between them. The CDR3 spans 13 residues. This chain's CDR3 is CASLSSRDTEAFF. The CDR3 coding sequence is TGTGCCAGCTTGTCGTCCAGGGACACTGAAGCTTTCTTT.